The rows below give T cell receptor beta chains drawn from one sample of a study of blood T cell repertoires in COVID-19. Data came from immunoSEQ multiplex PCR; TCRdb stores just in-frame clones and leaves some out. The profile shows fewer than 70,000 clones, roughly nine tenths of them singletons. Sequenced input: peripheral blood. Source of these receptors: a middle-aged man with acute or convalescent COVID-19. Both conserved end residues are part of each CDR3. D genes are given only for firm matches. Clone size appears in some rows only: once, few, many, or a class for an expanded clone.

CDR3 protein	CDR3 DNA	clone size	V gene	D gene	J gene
CASSSLAGGPYNEQFF	TGTGCCAGTAGTTCCCTAGCGGGAGGGCCCTACAATGAGCAGTTCTTC	.	TRBV19	TRBD2	TRBJ2-1
CASSSNTYEQYF	TGTGCCAGCAGTTCAAACACCTACGAGCAGTACTTC	.	TRBV6-5	.	TRBJ2-7
CASSQQINQPQHF	TGTGCCAGTAGCCAACAAATCAATCAGCCCCAGCATTTT	.	TRBV19	.	TRBJ1-5
CAISEYVNYGYTF	TGTGCCATCAGTGAATATGTGAACTATGGCTACACCTTC	.	TRBV10-3	.	TRBJ1-2
CASSAQTSGYNEQFF	TGTGCCAGCAGCGCCCAGACTAGCGGCTACAATGAGCAGTTCTTC	.	TRBV3-1/TRBV3-2	TRBD2	TRBJ2-1
CASSLGQGITEAFF	TGCGCCAGCAGCTTGGGACAGGGGATCACTGAAGCTTTCTTT	.	TRBV5-1	TRBD1	TRBJ1-1
CANTLVRKGFWNTEAFF	TGTGCCAACACACTCGTAAGAAAGGGGTTTTGGAACACTGAAGCTTTCTTT	few	TRBV21-1	.	TRBJ1-1
CASGAGRHYEQYF	TGTGCCAGCGGTGCGGGGCGTCACTACGAGCAGTACTTC	.	TRBV27	.	TRBJ2-7
CASSYRGGPPYNEQFF	TGTGCCAGCAGTTACCGCGGAGGGCCCCCCTACAATGAGCAGTTCTTC	once	TRBV6-2/TRBV6-3	.	TRBJ2-1
CAISPRDKAAYGYTF	TGTGCCATCAGTCCCCGGGACAAGGCGGCCTATGGCTACACCTTC	.	TRBV10-3	.	TRBJ1-2
CANSLPAGTSGSWEQFF	TGTGCCAACAGCTTACCCGCCGGGACTAGCGGGAGCTGGGAGCAGTTCTTC	.	TRBV5-6	TRBD2	TRBJ2-1
CATEDSSSYNEQFF	TGTGCCACTGAGGACTCGAGCTCCTACAATGAGCAGTTCTTC	once	TRBV6-5	.	TRBJ2-1
CATSESGTVETQYF	TGTGCCACCAGTGAGTCCGGGACAGTAGAGACCCAGTACTTC	.	TRBV24-1	TRBD1	TRBJ2-5
CASSAPGTGNTIYF	TGTGCCAGTAGTGCCCCAGGGACTGGAAACACCATATATTTT	.	TRBV19	.	TRBJ1-3
CASTGTGGNTIYF	TGTGCCAGTACCGGGACAGGGGGAAACACCATATATTTT	.	TRBV6-5	TRBD1	TRBJ1-3
CASSSVLGGVSDTQYF	TGTGCCAGCAGTTCCGTCTTAGGGGGAGTGTCAGATACGCAGTATTTT	.	TRBV28	.	TRBJ2-3
CASSQGLAGGRAYNEQFF	TGCGCCAGCAGCCAGGGACTAGCGGGAGGGCGGGCCTACAATGAGCAGTTCTTC	.	TRBV4-1	TRBD2	TRBJ2-1
CASSFPGLVNEQYF	TGTGCCAGCAGTTTTCCGGGACTAGTCAACGAGCAGTACTTC	once	TRBV28	TRBD2	TRBJ2-7
CASQLNTEAFF	TGTGCCAGCCAATTGAACACTGAAGCTTTCTTT	.	TRBV28	.	TRBJ1-1
CATSRDGQPQHF	TGTGCCACCAGCAGAGACGGTCAGCCCCAGCATTTT	.	TRBV15	.	TRBJ1-5
CASSPPTSGLNNEQFF	TGTGCCAGCAGCCCACCTACTAGCGGGCTTAACAATGAGCAGTTCTTC	.	TRBV11-3	TRBD2	TRBJ2-1
CASSYSSAASTDTQYF	TGTGCCAGCAGTTACTCCTCGGCGGCTAGCACAGATACGCAGTATTTT	.	TRBV6-5	.	TRBJ2-3
CASSPGAERGNQPQHF	TGTGCCAGCAGCCCCGGTGCCGAACGGGGCAATCAGCCCCAGCATTTT	.	TRBV7-9	.	TRBJ1-5
CASSLEGGRAVGELFF	TGTGCCAGCAGCTTAGAAGGCGGGAGGGCGGTCGGGGAGCTGTTTTTT	.	TRBV7-2	TRBD2	TRBJ2-2
CASSLSGFGTGRTEAFF	TGTGCCAGCAGCTTAAGCGGTTTCGGGACAGGGCGGACTGAAGCTTTCTTT	.	TRBV11-2	TRBD1	TRBJ1-1
CASSYSTGLYSPLHF	TGTGCCAGCAGTTACTCTACAGGGTTGTATTCACCCCTCCACTTT	.	TRBV6-5	.	TRBJ1-6
CASSPASGDANEKLFF	TGTGCCAGCAGCCCAGCATCAGGGGACGCTAATGAAAAACTGTTTTTT	.	TRBV4-2	.	TRBJ1-4
CASSTELAGGPLRTDTQYF	TGTGCCAGCAGTACCGAACTAGCGGGAGGGCCTTTACGCACAGATACGCAGTATTTT	once	TRBV6-2/TRBV6-3	TRBD2	TRBJ2-3
CASSSQQGRNTEAFF	TGTGCCAGCAGTTCCCAGCAGGGCAGGAACACTGAAGCTTTCTTT	once	TRBV6-2/TRBV6-3	.	TRBJ1-1
CATSRDRAGGANEQFF	TGTGCCACCAGCAGAGATCGTGCGGGAGGGGCCAATGAGCAGTTCTTC	.	TRBV15	TRBD2	TRBJ2-1
CASSQGTVANYGYTF	TGTGCCAGCAGCCAGGGGACAGTTGCTAACTATGGCTACACCTTC	.	TRBV7-9	TRBD1	TRBJ1-2
CASSGRGGSFDNEQFF	TGCGCCAGCAGCGGGAGGGGCGGGAGTTTCGACAATGAGCAGTTCTTC	medium-sized	TRBV4-1	TRBD2	TRBJ2-1
CASSQPAAEEDEQFF	TGTGCCAGCAGCCAGCCAGCAGCGGAGGAGGATGAGCAGTTCTTC	.	TRBV3-1/TRBV3-2	.	TRBJ2-1
CATGQGNSGANVLTF	TGTGCCACCGGACAGGGAAACTCTGGGGCCAACGTCCTGACTTTC	.	TRBV7-2	TRBD1	TRBJ2-6
CASKGLAGGEDTQYF	TGTGCCAGTAAGGGACTAGCGGGAGGAGAAGATACGCAGTATTTT	.	TRBV19	TRBD2	TRBJ2-3
CASSLSQYRTNSPLHF	TGTGCCAGCAGTTTATCACAATACAGGACGAATTCACCCCTCCACTTT	.	TRBV28	.	TRBJ1-6
CASSRTGGAKNIQYF	TGTGCCAGCAGCCGCACAGGGGGCGCCAAAAACATTCAGTACTTC	.	TRBV3-1/TRBV3-2	TRBD1	TRBJ2-4
CASSWGPGTGFDYGYTF	TGCGCCAGCAGCTGGGGCCCCGGGACAGGGTTCGACTATGGCTACACCTTC	.	TRBV5-1	TRBD1	TRBJ1-2
CASWEWSGNTIYF	TGTGCCAGCTGGGAGTGGTCTGGAAACACCATATATTTT	.	TRBV28	.	TRBJ1-3
CAWSVAGGGEQFF	TGTGCCTGGAGTGTAGCGGGAGGTGGCGAGCAGTTCTTC	.	TRBV30	TRBD2	TRBJ2-1
CASSLLQGSSRGYGYTF	TGTGCCAGCAGTTTATTGCAGGGGTCATCCCGCGGCTATGGCTACACCTTC	once	TRBV28	.	TRBJ1-2
CASQGGPSVYEQFF	TGTGCCAGCCAAGGAGGGCCTTCTGTATATGAGCAGTTCTTC	.	TRBV25-1	.	TRBJ2-1
CAWTPLPGAGTGELFF	TGTGCCTGGACCCCACTCCCGGGAGCGGGAACCGGGGAGCTGTTTTTT	few	TRBV30	TRBD2	TRBJ2-2
CASSLGTSDPGPYNEQFF	TGTGCCAGCAGCTTGGGGACTAGTGATCCCGGCCCCTACAATGAGCAGTTCTTC	.	TRBV7-3	TRBD2	TRBJ2-1
CASSQGDRGPYEQYF	TGTGCCAGCAGCCAAGGGGACAGGGGCCCCTACGAGCAGTACTTC	.	TRBV3-1/TRBV3-2	TRBD1	TRBJ2-7
CSVGTSGIQETQYF	TGCAGCGTGGGGACTAGCGGGATACAAGAGACCCAGTACTTC	.	TRBV29-1	TRBD2	TRBJ2-5
CAISGAGGPLETQYF	TGTGCCATCAGTGGAGCGGGAGGGCCGTTAGAGACCCAGTACTTC	.	TRBV10-3	TRBD2	TRBJ2-5
CASSPTTSTDTQYF	TGCGCCAGCAGCCCAACGACTAGCACAGATACGCAGTATTTT	.	TRBV5-1	.	TRBJ2-3
CATSDSRTSDTGELFF	TGTGCCACCAGTGATTCAAGGACTTCTGACACCGGGGAGCTGTTTTTT	once	TRBV24-1	.	TRBJ2-2
CASSYYRDGELFF	TGTGCCAGCAGTTACTACAGGGATGGGGAGCTGTTTTTT	.	TRBV6-5	.	TRBJ2-2
CASSTLAGGYNEQFF	TGCGCCAGCAGTACGTTAGCGGGAGGGTACAATGAGCAGTTCTTC	.	TRBV10-2	TRBD2	TRBJ2-1
CASSRLVLLNTEAFF	TGTGCCAGCAGTAGACTTGTCCTACTGAACACTGAAGCTTTCTTT	.	TRBV6-6	.	TRBJ1-1
CASSLAGRAYEQYF	TGTGCCAGCAGTTTAGCCGGGAGGGCCTACGAGCAGTACTTC	.	TRBV27	TRBD2	TRBJ2-7
CASSLDAGASNEQFF	TGTGCCAGCAGCTTGGATGCGGGAGCCTCGAATGAGCAGTTCTTC	.	TRBV5-4	TRBD2	TRBJ2-1
CSVVLAGGPIGVTDTQYF	TGCAGCGTCGTACTAGCGGGAGGGCCTATCGGGGTCACAGATACGCAGTATTTT	.	TRBV29-1	TRBD2	TRBJ2-3